This TCR beta chain was obtained from a study of cytomegalovirus exposure and HLA in healthy donors. Notes on this clone: Its specificity is unknown.

Germline V gene data show CDR1 as SQVTM and CDR2 as ANQGSEA. Deletions cut 4 bases from V and 0 bases from J, with 6 bases between. This CDR3 is built from 12 residues. 13 Jbeta primers and 60 Vbeta primers were used for the PCR. Study processing details: In a later analysis, the count reached about 82 million unique TCR beta chains, with 10 million to 14 million shared. The data were produced by immunoSEQ multiplex PCR, yet TCRdb's version contains in-frame clones alone and is incomplete. The DNA was the basis for D and trimming; V, J and clone size are from that table. Here the sample spans about 190,000 clones, roughly four fifths being singletons. General study points: What TCR beta sequences reportedly achieved was accurate prediction of HLA-A and HLA-B alleles in most subjects. Presence/absence results assume similar sequencing depth per donor, which may not hold. Links to common viral pathogens appeared, in a later analysis, for several of the most significant clusters.

The sequencing sample was made of PBMCs. The rearrangement uses TRBV29-1 and TRBJ2-5; TRBD1 might be the D (5 bases). This clonotype was sampled from a man between 18 and 35 years old in good health and CMV-seronegative. CDR3 in DNA: TGCAGCGTTGCCAGGGACCAAGAGACCCAGTACTTC. The encoded protein is CSVARDQETQYF.